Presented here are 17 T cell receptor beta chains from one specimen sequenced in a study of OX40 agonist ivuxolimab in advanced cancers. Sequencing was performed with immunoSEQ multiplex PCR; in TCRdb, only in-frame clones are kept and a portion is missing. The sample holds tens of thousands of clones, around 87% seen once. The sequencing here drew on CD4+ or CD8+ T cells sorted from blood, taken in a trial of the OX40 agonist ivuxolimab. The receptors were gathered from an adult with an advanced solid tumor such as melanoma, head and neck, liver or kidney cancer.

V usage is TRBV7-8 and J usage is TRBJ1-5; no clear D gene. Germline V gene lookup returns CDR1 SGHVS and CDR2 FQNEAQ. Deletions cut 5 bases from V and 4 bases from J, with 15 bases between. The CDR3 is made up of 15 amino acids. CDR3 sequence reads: CASSAGRAENQPQHF. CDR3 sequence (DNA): TGTGCCAGCAGCGCTGGGAGGGCGGAAAATCAGCCCCAGCATTTT. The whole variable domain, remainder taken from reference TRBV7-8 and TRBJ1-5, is GAGVSQSPRYKVAKRGQDVALRCDPISGHVSLFWYQQALGQGPEFLTYFQNEAQLDKSGLPSDRFFAERPEGSVSTLKIQRTQQEDSAVYLCASSAGRAENQPQHFGDGTRLSIL.

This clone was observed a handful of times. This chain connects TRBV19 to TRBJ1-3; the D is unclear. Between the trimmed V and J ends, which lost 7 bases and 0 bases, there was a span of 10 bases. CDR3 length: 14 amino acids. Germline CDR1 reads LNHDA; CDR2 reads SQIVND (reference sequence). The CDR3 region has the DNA TGTGCCAGTATAGGGTTTCTCTCTGGAAACACCATATATTTT. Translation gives CASIGFLSGNTIYF.

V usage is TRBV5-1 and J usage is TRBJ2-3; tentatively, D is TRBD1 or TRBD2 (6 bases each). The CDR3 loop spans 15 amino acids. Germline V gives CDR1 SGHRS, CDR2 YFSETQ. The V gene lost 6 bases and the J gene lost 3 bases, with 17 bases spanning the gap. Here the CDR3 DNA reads TGCGCCAGCACCCCTCTCGGGGGCACGACAGATACGCAGTATTTT. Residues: CASTPLGGTTDTQYF.

CDR3 sequence (DNA): TGTGCCAGCAGCTTCATGCAGGGGGACACAGATACGCAGTATTTT. Protein sequence: CASSFMQGDTDTQYF. The chain is built from TRBV7-3 and TRBJ2-3, with TRBD1 matching over 7 bases. CDR1 is SGHTA and CDR2 is FQGTGA in the germline V gene. V lost 3 bases, J lost 2 bases, and 5 bases stayed unmatched. The CDR3 sequence is 15 residues long.

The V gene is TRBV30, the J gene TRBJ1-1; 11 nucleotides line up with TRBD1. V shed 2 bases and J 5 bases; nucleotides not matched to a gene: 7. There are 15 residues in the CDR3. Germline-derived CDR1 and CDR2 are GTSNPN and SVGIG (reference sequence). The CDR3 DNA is TGTGCCTGGAGTCCCTTGGGACAGGGGGGAACTGAAGCTTTCTTT. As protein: CAWSPLGQGGTEAFF. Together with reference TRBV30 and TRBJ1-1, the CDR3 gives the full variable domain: SQTIHQWPATLVQPVGSPLSLECTVEGTSNPNLYWYRQAAGRGLQLLFYSVGIGQISSEVPQNLSASRPQDRQFILSSKKLLLSDSGFYLCAWSPLGQGGTEAFFGQGTRLTVV.

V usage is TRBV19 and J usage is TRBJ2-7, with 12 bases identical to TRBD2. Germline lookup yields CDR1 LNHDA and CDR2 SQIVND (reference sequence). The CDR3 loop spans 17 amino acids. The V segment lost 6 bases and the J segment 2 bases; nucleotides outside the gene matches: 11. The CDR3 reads CASSTLAGGRSTYEQYF. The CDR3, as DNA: TGTGCCAGTAGCACACTAGCGGGAGGCCGCTCCACCTACGAGCAGTACTTC.

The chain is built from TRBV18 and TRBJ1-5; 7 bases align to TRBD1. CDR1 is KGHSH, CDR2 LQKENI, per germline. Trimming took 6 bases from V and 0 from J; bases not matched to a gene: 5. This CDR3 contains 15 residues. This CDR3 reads CASSGQGDSNQPQHF. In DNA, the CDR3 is TGTGCCAGCTCCGGGCAGGGGGATAGCAATCAGCCCCAGCATTTT.

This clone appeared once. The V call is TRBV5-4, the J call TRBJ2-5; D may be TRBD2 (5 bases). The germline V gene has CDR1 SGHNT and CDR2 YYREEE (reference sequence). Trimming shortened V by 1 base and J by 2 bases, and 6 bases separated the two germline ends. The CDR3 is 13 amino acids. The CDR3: CASSLTSQETQYF. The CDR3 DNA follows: TGTGCCAGCAGCTTGACTAGTCAAGAGACCCAGTACTTC.

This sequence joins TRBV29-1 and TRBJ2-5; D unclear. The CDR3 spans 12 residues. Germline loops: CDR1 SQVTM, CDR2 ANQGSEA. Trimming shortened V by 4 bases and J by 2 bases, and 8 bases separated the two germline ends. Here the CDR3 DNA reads TGCAGCGTTGTAAGACATCAAGAGACCCAGTACTTC. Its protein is CSVVRHQETQYF. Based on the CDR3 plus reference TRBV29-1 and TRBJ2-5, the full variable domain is SAVISQKPSRDICQRGTSLTIQCQVDSQVTMMFWYRQQPGQSLTLIATANQGSEATYESGFVIDKFPISRPNLTFSTLTVSNMSPEDSSIYLCSVVRHQETQYFGPGTRLLVL.

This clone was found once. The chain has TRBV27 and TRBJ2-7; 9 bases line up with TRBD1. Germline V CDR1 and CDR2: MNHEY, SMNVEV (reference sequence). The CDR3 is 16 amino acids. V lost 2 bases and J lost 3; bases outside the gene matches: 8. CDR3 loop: CASSLTPGQGFYEQYF. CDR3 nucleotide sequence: TGTGCCAGCAGTTTAACCCCGGGACAGGGATTCTACGAGCAGTACTTC.

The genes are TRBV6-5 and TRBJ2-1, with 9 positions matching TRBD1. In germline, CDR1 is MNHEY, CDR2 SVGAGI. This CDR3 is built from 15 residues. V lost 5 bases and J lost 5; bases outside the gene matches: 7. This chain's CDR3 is CASSPDRGLNNEQFF. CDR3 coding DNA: TGTGCCAGCAGTCCGGACAGGGGACTCAACAATGAGCAGTTCTTC.

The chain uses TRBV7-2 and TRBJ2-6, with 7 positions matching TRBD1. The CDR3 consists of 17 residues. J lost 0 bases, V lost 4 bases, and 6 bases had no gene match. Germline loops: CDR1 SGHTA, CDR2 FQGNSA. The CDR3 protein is CASSSTGLSSGANVLTF. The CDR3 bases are TGTGCCAGCAGCTCGACAGGGCTGAGCTCTGGGGCCAACGTCCTGACTTTC.

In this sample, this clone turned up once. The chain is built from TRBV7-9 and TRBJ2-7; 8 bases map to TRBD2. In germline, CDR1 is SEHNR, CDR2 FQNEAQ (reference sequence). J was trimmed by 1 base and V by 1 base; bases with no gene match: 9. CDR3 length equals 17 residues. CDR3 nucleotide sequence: TGTGCCAGCAGCTTAGGGGGTTCTAGCGGGCGTTCCTACGAGCAGTACTTC. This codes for CASSLGGSSGRSYEQYF.

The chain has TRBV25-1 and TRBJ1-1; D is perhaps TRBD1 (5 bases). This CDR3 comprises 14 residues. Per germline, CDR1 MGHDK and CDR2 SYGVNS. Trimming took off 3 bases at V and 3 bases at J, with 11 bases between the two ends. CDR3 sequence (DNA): TGTGCCAGCAGTGAGGCAGGGTGGGACACTGAAGCTTTCTTT. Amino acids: CASSEAGWDTEAFF.

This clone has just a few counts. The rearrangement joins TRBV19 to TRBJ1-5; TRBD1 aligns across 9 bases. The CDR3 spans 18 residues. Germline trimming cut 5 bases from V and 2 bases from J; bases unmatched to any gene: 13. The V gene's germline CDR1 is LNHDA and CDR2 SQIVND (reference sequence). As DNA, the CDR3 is TGTGCCAGTAGTTCCCAGACAGGGGGAGGTTTGGGCAATCAGCCCCAGCATTTT. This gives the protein CASSSQTGGGLGNQPQHF.

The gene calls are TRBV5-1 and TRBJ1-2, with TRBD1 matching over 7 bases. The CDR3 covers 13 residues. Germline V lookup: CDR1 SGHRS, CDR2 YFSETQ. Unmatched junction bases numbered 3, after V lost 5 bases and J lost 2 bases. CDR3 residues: CASRPGQNYGYTF. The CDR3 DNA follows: TGCGCCAGCAGACCGGGACAGAACTATGGCTACACCTTC.

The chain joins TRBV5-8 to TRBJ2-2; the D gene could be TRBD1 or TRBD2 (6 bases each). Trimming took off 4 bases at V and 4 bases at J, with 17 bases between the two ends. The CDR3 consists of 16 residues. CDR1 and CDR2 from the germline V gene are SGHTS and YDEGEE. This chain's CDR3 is CASSTEGGYVTGELFF. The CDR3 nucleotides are TGTGCCAGCAGCACGGAGGGGGGCTACGTCACCGGGGAGCTGTTTTTT.